These T cell receptor beta chains were read from a single sample in a study of cytomegalovirus exposure and HLA in healthy donors. Method: immunoSEQ multiplex PCR; TCRdb's copy keeps in-frame clones and lacks some. This sample has tens of thousands of clones; about four fifths occur once, and the top ten carry 4.5% to 7%. The specimen sequenced was PBMCs. The receptor set was obtained from a male donor in good health and CMV-seropositive. Each CDR3 is given with its conserved first and last residue. The D gene is left open where the match is weak. Size is stated for part of the rows, as once, few or many counts, or as a class when the clone is expanded.

j_gene	v_gene	len	abundance	d_gene	CDR3aa	CDR3nt
TRBJ2-7	TRBV28	14	.	.	CASSFSGSSYEQYF	TGTGCCAGCAGTTTCTCCGGGAGCTCCTACGAGCAGTACTTC
TRBJ2-7	TRBV19	13	few	TRBD1	CASSWQGVHEQYF	TGTGCCAGTAGTTGGCAGGGGGTCCACGAGCAGTACTTC
TRBJ2-1	TRBV6-4	16	.	TRBD2	CASSAELAGEYNEQFF	TGTGCCAGCAGTGCGGAACTAGCGGGAGAGTACAATGAGCAGTTCTTC
TRBJ1-6	TRBV14	17	.	.	CASSQDLLTVANSPLHF	TGTGCCAGCAGCCAAGATCTATTAACAGTCGCCAATTCACCCCTCCACTTT
TRBJ1-6	TRBV5-1	14	.	TRBD1	CASNPGDRFSPLHF	TGCGCCAGCAACCCGGGGGACAGATTTTCACCCCTCCACTTT
TRBJ1-6	TRBV28	11	few	.	CASSSGATLHF	TGTGCCAGCAGCTCAGGGGCCACCCTCCACTTT
TRBJ1-5	TRBV19	15	.	TRBD1	CASSIGQGGNQPQHF	TGTGCCAGTAGTATTGGACAGGGTGGCAATCAGCCCCAGCATTTT
TRBJ2-1	TRBV4-2	14	.	.	CASSQDPGVYEQFF	TGTGCCAGCAGCCAAGATCCGGGGGTATATGAGCAGTTCTTC
TRBJ2-7	TRBV6-4	13	few	.	CASSHGESYEQYF	TGTGCCAGTAGTCACGGGGAATCCTACGAGCAGTACTTC
TRBJ2-1	TRBV5-1	13	.	TRBD2	CASSEGRENEQFF	TGCGCCAGCAGTGAGGGGAGGGAAAATGAGCAGTTCTTC
TRBJ1-2	TRBV27	15	.	.	CASSSRQSRLHGYTF	TGTGCCAGCAGTTCCAGACAGAGTCGTTTGCATGGCTACACCTTC
TRBJ1-2	TRBV5-4	13	once	TRBD1	CASLNRGGYGYTF	TGTGCCAGCTTGAACAGGGGGGGCTATGGCTACACCTTC
TRBJ1-1	TRBV15	15	few	.	CATGRAGTLNTEAFF	TGTGCCACAGGGAGGGCTGGAACCCTGAACACTGAAGCTTTCTTT
TRBJ1-2	TRBV6-5	13	once	.	CASSYGQNYGYTF	TGTGCCAGCAGTTACGGACAGAACTATGGCTACACCTTC
TRBJ2-5	TRBV11-2	13	.	TRBD1	CASSIWTGGAQYF	TGTGCCAGCAGCATCTGGACAGGGGGAGCCCAGTACTTC
TRBJ2-3	TRBV7-2	16	few	.	CASSLARSRGTDTQYF	TGTGCCAGCAGCTTAGCGCGGAGTAGAGGTACAGATACGCAGTATTTT
TRBJ2-3	TRBV28	15	.	.	CASTSPGGRTDTQYF	TGTGCCAGCACCTCCCCAGGGGGGCGCACAGATACGCAGTATTTT
TRBJ1-5	TRBV4-3	17	few	.	CASSQEYRMQGLQPQHF	TGCGCCAGCAGCCAAGAGTATCGGATGCAGGGGCTACAGCCCCAGCATTTT
TRBJ1-2	TRBV4-2	16	.	.	CASSQEEEPLHYGYTF	TGTGCCAGCAGCCAAGAGGAGGAACCCCTACACTATGGCTACACCTTC
TRBJ2-7	TRBV11-2	16	.	TRBD1	CASSSYPGQGLGEQYF	TGTGCCAGCAGCTCCTACCCGGGACAGGGCCTGGGGGAGCAGTACTTC
TRBJ2-7	TRBV5-1	15	.	.	CASSPRGGRAYEQYF	TGCGCCAGCAGCCCGAGGGGGGGGAGAGCGTACGAGCAGTACTTC
TRBJ2-3	TRBV7-8	19	.	TRBD2	CASSSDRTSASRGSDTQYF	TGTGCCAGCAGCTCCGATCGGACTAGCGCTTCTAGGGGATCAGATACGCAGTATTTT
TRBJ2-3	TRBV7-2	17	.	TRBD2	CASSLGPLAGASGTQYF	TGTGCCAGCAGCTTAGGCCCCCTAGCGGGAGCGTCGGGTACGCAGTATTTT
TRBJ2-5	TRBV27	16	.	.	CASSPIVGRARETQYF	TGTGCCAGCAGTCCGATTGTGGGCAGGGCGAGGGAGACCCAGTACTTC